This T cell receptor (beta chain) was profiled in a study of monozygotic twins with inflammatory bowel disease. This CDR3 has 14 residues. The V gene's germline CDR1 is LGHDT and CDR2 YNNKEL (reference sequence). One entry per CDR3 protein, without DNA, is what TCRdb gives after re-calling the 5' RACE reads. This listing includes 330,000 or so distinct CDR3 sequences. Sequenced input: blood. V and J are TRBV3-1 and TRBJ1-5. The receptor was isolated from a human donor with ulcerative colitis or Crohn's disease, or a healthy co-twin of an affected twin (not recorded which). The CDR3 spells CASSQRSSNQPQHF.